This TCR beta chain was identified during a study of blood T cell repertoires in COVID-19. Study-level information: The United States, Italy and Spain supplied acute and convalescent COVID-19 samples. The cDNA or gDNA used as material had been derived from T cells, B-cell-depleted T cells, or PBMCs.

Patients of the Seattle cohort, enrolled during active infection, were followed longitudinally. In the original processing: From reference gene primer amplification, estimates of nucleated cell counts were derived. Libraries were prepared by immunoSEQ multiplex PCR; TCRdb keeps only in-frame clonotypes and omits some of them. V and J calls and clone size are those listed in that table; D and trimming were worked out from the DNA. Seen here are 440,000 or so clones, about nine tenths observed once, and the top ten hold around 1.5%. Germline assignment: CDR1 SGHNT and CDR2 YYREEE (reference sequence). The CDR3 runs to 12 residues. V was shortened by 4 bases and J by 4 bases, with 7 bases between the two germline ends.

The sequencing sample was made of peripheral blood. The sequence came from a woman aged 40 to 50 with COVID-19, enrolled during active disease. The rearrangement joins TRBV5-4 to TRBJ2-3, with no clear D. CDR3 nucleotides: TGTGCCAGCAGCCGGTATTCAGATACGCAGTATTTT. Its protein is CASSRYSDTQYF.